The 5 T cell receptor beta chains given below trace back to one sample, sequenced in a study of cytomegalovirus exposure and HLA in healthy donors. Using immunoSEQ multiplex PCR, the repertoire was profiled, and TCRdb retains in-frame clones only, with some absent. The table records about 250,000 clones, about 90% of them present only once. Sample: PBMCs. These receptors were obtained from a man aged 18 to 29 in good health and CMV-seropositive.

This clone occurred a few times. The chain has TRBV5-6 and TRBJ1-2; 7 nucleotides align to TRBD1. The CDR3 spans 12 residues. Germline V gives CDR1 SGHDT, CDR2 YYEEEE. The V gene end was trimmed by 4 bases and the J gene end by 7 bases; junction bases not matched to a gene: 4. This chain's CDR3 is CASSKGAGGYTF. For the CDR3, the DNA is TGTGCCAGCAGCAAGGGGGCCGGTGGCTACACCTTC.

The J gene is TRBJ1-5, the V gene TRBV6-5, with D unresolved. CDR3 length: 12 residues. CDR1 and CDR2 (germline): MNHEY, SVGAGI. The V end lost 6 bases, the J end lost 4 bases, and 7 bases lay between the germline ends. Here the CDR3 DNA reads TGTGCCAGCAGACTCCCAAATCAGCCCCAGCATTTT. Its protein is CASRLPNQPQHF.

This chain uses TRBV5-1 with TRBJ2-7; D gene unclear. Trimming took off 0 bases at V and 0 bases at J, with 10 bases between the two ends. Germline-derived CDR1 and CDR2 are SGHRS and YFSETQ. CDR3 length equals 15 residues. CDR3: CASSLGASSSYEQYF. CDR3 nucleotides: TGCGCCAGCAGCTTGGGGGCCTCGAGCTCCTACGAGCAGTACTTC.

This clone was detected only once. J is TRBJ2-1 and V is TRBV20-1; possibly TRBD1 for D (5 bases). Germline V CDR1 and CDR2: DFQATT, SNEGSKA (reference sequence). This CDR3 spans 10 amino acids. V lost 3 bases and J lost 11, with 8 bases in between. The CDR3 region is CSASQGKQFF. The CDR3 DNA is TGCAGTGCTAGTCAGGGCAAGCAGTTCTTC.

CDR3 region: CASSFTLFPYEQYF. CDR3 sequence (DNA): TGTGCCAGCAGCTTTACCCTTTTCCCCTACGAGCAGTACTTC. The rearrangement joins TRBV7-2 to TRBJ2-7, with D unresolved. The germline V gene has CDR1 SGHTA and CDR2 FQGNSA. V was cut by 3 bases and J by 2 bases, with 11 bases left in between. The CDR3 covers 14 residues.